Below, 9 T cell receptor beta chains from the same sample are listed, as sequenced in a study of identical twins (dated by TCRdb to between 2015 and 2016). Library preparation was by 5' RACE. Instrument on record: Illumina HiSeq 2000. TCRdb itself trimmed the public reads at Q25 with fastp, ran MiXCR and retained productive beta chains. All rows with the same CDR3 protein become a single entry with the most common DNA and genes. In this sample the table shows under 900,000 distinct CDR3 sequences, 12% of which occur a single time. The ten largest clones take up about 1.6% of the sample. This sample also belongs to another study, concerning yellow fever vaccine responses in identical twins.

Sequenced sample: PBMCs. The receptors come from a young woman in good health.

This clonotype was picked up a small number of times. The rearrangement joins TRBV9 to TRBJ2-7; D is possibly TRBD1 (6 bases). The CDR3 is 15 residues long. Trimming removed 0 bases at V and 0 bases at J, with 10 bases between. Germline V gives CDR1 SGDLS, CDR2 YYNGEE. DNA for the CDR3: TGTGCCAGCAGCGTAGGTGGACAGTACTCCTACGAGCAGTACTTC. Protein product: CASSVGGQYSYEQYF.

This clonotype was seen only a few times. This chain uses TRBV29-1 with TRBJ1-2; D is undetermined. V was clipped by 4 bases and J by 2 bases, with 8 bases between them. Germline V CDR1 and CDR2: SQVTM, ANQGSEA. This CDR3 region has 12 residues. DNA of the CDR3: TGCAGCGTTGCACACGGGAACTATGGCTACACCTTC. The encoded protein is CSVAHGNYGYTF.

This clonotype was seen a handful of times. The rearrangement links TRBV10-3 to TRBJ2-7; 7 positions agree with TRBD1. The CDR3 totals 16 residues. J gave up 3 bases and V 5 bases, and 13 bases lay outside the gene matches. The germline V gene encodes CDR1 ENHRY and CDR2 SYGVKD. CDR3 protein: CAISQQGFSPNYEQYF. The CDR3, as DNA: TGTGCCATCAGTCAACAGGGGTTCAGTCCAAACTACGAGCAGTACTTC.

This clonotype was observed a handful of times. The rearrangement uses TRBV4-2 and TRBJ2-3; the match to TRBD2 covers 10 bases. Germline V gene sequence: CDR1 LGHNA, CDR2 YNFKEQ. V was clipped by 0 bases and J by 5 bases; unmatched bases: 5. The CDR3 is 16 amino acids. CDR3 region: CASSQESGRAVDTQYF. The CDR3 DNA reads as TGTGCCAGCAGCCAAGAGAGCGGGAGGGCCGTAGATACGCAGTATTTT.

This clonotype was counted only a few times. This sequence joins TRBV18 and TRBJ2-1; 8 bases map to TRBD1. Trimming removed 3 bases from V and 7 bases from J; junction bases left unmatched: 5. The CDR3 consists of 14 residues. Germline V gene data show CDR1 as KGHSH and CDR2 as LQKENI. CDR3 sequence: CASSPAGGGNEQFF. In DNA, the CDR3 is TGTGCCAGCTCACCTGCAGGGGGCGGAAATGAGCAGTTCTTC.

The table lists this clonotype with a few counts. The V gene is TRBV7-6, the J gene TRBJ1-4; D may be TRBD1 (5 bases). This CDR3 region has 18 residues. Germline V CDR1 and CDR2: SGHVS, FNYEAQ. Trimming left V 5 bases short and J 4 bases short, with 23 bases between. CDR3 in amino acids: CASSPRIGPGRLNEKLFF. Here the CDR3 DNA reads TGTGCCAGCAGCCCCCGAATCGGTCCAGGGCGACTTAATGAAAAACTGTTTTTT.

J is TRBJ2-1 and V is TRBV29-1; D is possibly TRBD2 (6 bases). The CDR3 is made up of 14 amino acids. Germline V CDR1 and CDR2: SQVTM, ANQGSEA. V lost 1 base to trimming and J lost 4 bases, with 11 bases between them. In DNA, the CDR3 is TGCAGCGTTGAAGGTAGCGGTATGTACAATGAGCAGTTCTTC. Its protein is CSVEGSGMYNEQFF.

This clonotype was seen once. The chain carries TRBV2 and TRBJ2-5; D remains unclear. Trimming pared 7 bases from V and 5 bases from J, leaving 17 bases between. The CDR3 spans 14 residues. Germline CDR1 and CDR2: SNHLY and FYNNEI. CDR3 protein: CASITGVGRETQYF. The CDR3, as DNA: TGTGCCAGCATAACTGGTGTCGGGCGGGAGACCCAGTACTTC.

This clonotype has a count of ten or more. The chain employs TRBV20-1 and TRBJ1-1, with 9 nucleotides matching TRBD1. Germline lookup yields CDR1 DFQATT and CDR2 SNEGSKA (reference sequence). The CDR3 has 11 amino acids. Trimming took 5 bases from V and 9 from J; bases not matched to a gene: 4. CDR3 amino acids: CSAPTGGKAFF. In DNA form, the CDR3 reads TGCAGTGCTCCTACAGGGGGCAAAGCTTTCTTT.